Here is one T cell receptor beta chain with its context. The antigen is undetermined. Sample barcodes and UMIs were carried by the TCR alpha and TCR beta cDNA libraries that 5'RACE generated with constant-segment primers. TCRdb used MiXCR to reprocess the 5' RACE reads, holding one entry per CDR3 protein. The sample carries under 550,000 distinct CDR3 sequences, roughly 17% recorded once. The V end lost 5 bases, the J end lost 3 bases, and 14 bases lay between the germline ends. Germline CDR1 SGHRS, CDR2 YFSETQ. This CDR3 has 14 amino acids. This specimen comes from a study of T-cell memory formation after mild COVID-19. Study information: TCR clusters were mostly confined to one donor each. General observations from the study: Clones that got smaller from day 15 to 85 had even CD4/CD8, while clones growing later tipped toward CD4+. Unconfirmed was the SARS-CoV-2 specificity of second-wave clones that peaked on day 37.

What was sequenced was PBMCs or a T cell subset sorted from them (not recorded which). The sequence was collected from a man aged 18-30 years who had mild COVID-19 (a few samples of this study predate the infection). Cell type and time point are not known. The chain couples TRBV5-1 to TRBJ1-2; D gene ambiguous. CDR3 DNA sequence: TGCGCCAGCAGGGACCAGACCGGGGACTATGGCTACACCTTC. Translation gives CASRDQTGDYGYTF. The whole variable domain, filled in from reference TRBV5-1 and TRBJ1-2, reads KAGVTQTPRYLIKTRGQQVTLSCSPISGHRSVSWYQQTPGQGLQFLFEYFSETQRNKGNFPGRFSGRQFSNSRSEMNVSTLELGDSALYLCASRDQTGDYGYTFGSGTRLTVV.